The 22 T cell receptor beta chains reported below all come from one sample, sequenced in a study of T cells in women clearing cervical HPV infection. The method was immunoSEQ multiplex PCR; TCRdb's version includes in-frame clones alone and lacks a portion of them. The repertoire table contains roughly 14,000 clones. Sequencing was carried out using blood buffy coat. These receptors came from a woman aged 18-69 years with a cervical HPV16 infection that either progressed to CIN3+ or cleared (not recorded which).

With regard to this clone: The CDR3 end lies 3 residues beyond the end of the read and is filled in from the germline J gene. This rearrangement joins TRBV19 to TRBJ2-5, with TRBD2 matching 8 bases. CDR1 is LNHDA and CDR2 is SQIVND in the germline V gene (reference sequence). The length of the CDR3 is 16 residues. V trimming: 5 bases; J trimming: 2 bases; junction bases outside the gene matches: 10. This chain's CDR3 is CASSPGGGSAQETQYF. The sequenced CDR3 bases are TGTGCCAGTAGTCCGGGGGGGGGCTCCGCGCAAGAGACC.

Turning to this clone: The sequence runs out 3 residues before the end of the CDR3; the remainder is reconstructed from the germline J gene. This sequence joins TRBV29-1 and TRBJ2-2; TRBD1 is a possible D gene (5 bases). Germline V gene lookup returns CDR1 SQVTM and CDR2 ANQGSEA. CDR3 size: 20 residues. CDR3 DNA (partial): TGCAGCGTTGAATGGATTCCCGGAACAGGCGGAGTCTCTGGGGCCAACGTG. Its protein product is CSVEWIPGTGGVSGANV. The entire CDR3 sequence reads CSVEWIPGTGGVSGANVLFF.

With regard to this clone: The read halts 3 residues ahead of the CDR3 end, with the missing end drawn from the germline J gene. The chain recombines TRBV7-8 with TRBJ2-4; 10 bases fit TRBD1. The CDR3 sequence is 14 residues long. Germline-derived CDR1 and CDR2 are SGHVS and FQNEAQ. CDR3: CASSPGQGRGGQYF. The DNA read from the CDR3 is TGTGCCAGCAGCCCGGGACAGGGGAGGGGTGGT.

For this clone: The missing CDR3 end, 3 residues past where the read stops, is filled in from the germline J gene. The chain employs TRBV24-1 and TRBJ2-3; tentative D call: TRBD2 (6 bases). Germline CDR1 KGHDR, CDR2 SFDVKD. V lost 6 bases to trimming and J lost 1 base, with 13 bases between them. This CDR3 spans 15 amino acids. The CDR3 bases that were read are TGTGCCACCAGTTTGGAGGGTTCCCGCACAGATACG. This translates into CATSLEGSRTDT. In full, the CDR3 reads CATSLEGSRTDTQYF.

A word on this clone: At one end the junction does not follow the germline gene, possibly because of a read error. Read sequence stops 3 residues before the CDR3 end, and the germline J gene provides the missing end. The same CDR3 also results from other DNA sequences found in this sample. This chain links TRBV7-9 with TRBJ1-3; D is possibly TRBD1 (6 bases). Looked up from germline, CDR1 is SEHNR and CDR2 is FQNEAQ (reference sequence). This CDR3 comprises 13 residues. The sequenced part of the CDR3 DNA is TGTGCCAGCAGCTGGGGGCATGGAAACACA. This translates into CASSWGHGNT. The CDR3 in full is CASSWGHGNTIYF.

As regards this clone: The read stops 3 residues short of the end of the CDR3; the missing end is completed from the germline J gene. This chain links TRBV7-2 with TRBJ1-1; a weak D match, TRBD1 (6 bases). Trimming removed 1 base from V and 5 bases from J, with 11 bases in between. The CDR3 is 14 amino acids. Germline V lookup: CDR1 SGHTA, CDR2 FQGNSA. CDR3 DNA (partial): TGTGCCAGCAGCTTAGAGGGGGTTTATACTGAA. Protein sequence: CASSLEGVYTE. From start to end, the CDR3 is CASSLEGVYTEAFF.

As concerns this clone: Coverage ceases 3 residues before the CDR3 finishes, and the germline J gene fills in the end. V and J are TRBV7-2 and TRBJ1-2; D gene uncertain. From germline, CDR1 is SGHTA and CDR2 FQGNSA. The CDR3 is 13 amino acids. The DNA read from the CDR3 is TGTGCCAGCAGGCGACTAGTCGACAATGAC. Protein product: CASRRLVDND. From start to end, the CDR3 is CASRRLVDNDYTF.

Comment on this clone: The junction shows a germline mismatch at one end, possibly a read error. The read falls 3 residues short of the CDR3 end, and the missing part is taken from the germline J gene. This rearrangement joins TRBV4-2 to TRBJ1-2, with D uncertain. Germline CDR1 is LGHNA and CDR2 is YNFKEQ. This CDR3 is built from 15 residues. Incomplete CDR3 DNA: TGCGCCAGCAGCCAGCTGACTGGATCGAGCTTTGGC. Its translation is CASSQLTGSSFG. The CDR3 in its entirety is CASSQLTGSSFGYTF.

Concerning this clone itself: The CDR3 end is not reached by the read, which stops 3 residues before it; the germline J gene fills it in. The V gene is TRBV6-1, the J gene TRBJ2-7; 7 bases align to TRBD1. V trimming: 4 bases; J trimming: 1 base; junction bases outside the gene matches: 10. Germline assignment: CDR1 MNHNS and CDR2 SASEGT. The CDR3 sequence is 16 residues long. The CDR3 loop reads CASSGHSTGPSYEQYF. The sequenced part of the CDR3 DNA is TGTGCCAGCAGTGGACACTCGACAGGGCCTTCCTACGAG.

CDR3 DNA, as far as it was read: TGTGCCAGCAGCCTAGGACAAATTAGCACAGATACG. Its translation: CASSLGQISTDT. The CDR3 reads in full as CASSLGQISTDTQYF. The chain combines TRBV7-6 with TRBJ2-3; TRBD1 is a possible D gene (5 bases). Read data end 3 residues before the CDR3 end; the end is taken from the germline J gene. The V gene's germline CDR1 is SGHVS and CDR2 FNYEAQ. CDR3 length equals 15 residues. Trimming stripped 5 bases from V and 0 bases from J, with 12 bases between.

On this clone itself: The read finishes 3 residues shy of the CDR3 end, and the germline J gene is used to complete it. V gene TRBV2 combines with J gene TRBJ2-3, with 9 bases lining up with TRBD2. CDR3 length equals 13 residues. The germline V gene has CDR1 SNHLY and CDR2 FYNNEI. Here the CDR3 reads CASRGRGGQTQYF. The sequenced CDR3 bases are TGTGCCAGCAGAGGGCGGGGGGGGCAGACG.

A word on this clone: The read falls 3 residues short of the CDR3 end, and the missing part is taken from the germline J gene. The V and J genes are TRBV10-3 and TRBJ1-3; D ambiguous. Germline CDR1 ENHRY, CDR2 SYGVKD. The CDR3 loop spans 14 amino acids. Trimming left V 10 bases short and J 2 bases short, with 15 bases between. Partial CDR3 DNA: TGTGCCACAGTCAAATCCGAAGCTGGAAACACC. Protein product: CATVKSEAGNT. The whole CDR3 protein is CATVKSEAGNTIYF.

A note on this clone: Sequencing ends 3 residues short of the CDR3 end; the germline J gene provides the rest. This chain uses TRBV27 with TRBJ2-1; 8 bases map to TRBD1. Germline V gene sequence: CDR1 MNHEY, CDR2 SMNVEV (reference sequence). The junction had 16 bases not matched to a gene; V was cut back by 0 bases and J by 9 bases. The CDR3 length is 18 residues. CDR3 bases read: TGTGCCAGCAGTTTATCGTTCTTTAGTGACAGGGGTTCTACTGAG. Protein: CASSLSFFSDRGSTE. The entire CDR3 protein is CASSLSFFSDRGSTEQFF.

On this clone: The read stops 3 residues short of the end of the CDR3; the missing end is completed from the germline J gene. The chain links TRBV6-4 to TRBJ1-2; 11 nucleotides line up with TRBD1. The CDR3 covers 12 residues. Germline V gene sequence: CDR1 MRHNA, CDR2 SNTAGT. The CDR3 protein is CASRGTGGGYTF. CDR3 DNA, as far as it was read: TGTGCCAGCAGGGGGACAGGGGGAGGC.

Details on this clone: The CDR3 is cut off 3 residues early in the read; its end comes from the germline J gene. The chain links TRBV28 to TRBJ2-7; 9 nucleotides agree with TRBD1. Per the germline V gene, CDR1 is MDHEN and CDR2 is SYDVKM. The V and J ends lost 8 bases and 3 bases, in that order; junction bases with no gene match: 11. CDR3 length equals 15 residues. CDR3 sequence reads: CASGSGVTGGYEQYF. Partial CDR3 DNA: TGTGCCAGCGGGTCAGGGGTGACAGGGGGCTACGAG.

A remark on this clone: The read stops 3 residues short of the end of the CDR3; the missing end is completed from the germline J gene. This chain connects TRBV5-1 to TRBJ2-4, with D perhaps matching TRBD1 (5 bases). The length of the CDR3 is 14 residues. Germline CDR1 reads SGHRS; CDR2 reads YFSETQ. This CDR3 reads CASSFAGRGYGQYF. The CDR3 DNA, read in part, is TGCGCCAGCAGCTTCGCAGGGCGAGGCTATGGT.

Comments on this clone: The junction differs from germline at one of its ends, possibly a read error. With the read ending 3 residues before the CDR3 end, the germline J gene is used to fill in that end. The identical CDR3 is also encoded by other nucleotide sequences in the sample. This chain connects TRBV18 to TRBJ1-3; 7 nucleotides agree with TRBD1. This CDR3 has 15 amino acids. Germline CDR1 reads KGHSH; CDR2 reads LQKENI. The CDR3 reads CASSPRQGSGNTIYF. The sequenced part of the CDR3 DNA is TGTGCCAGCTCACCCCGACAGGGCTCTGGAAACACG.

Note on this clone: The CDR3 end falls 3 residues outside the read, so it is completed with the germline J gene. J is TRBJ2-7 and V is TRBV6-2 or TRBV6-3; 7 bases are a match to TRBD1. This CDR3 region has 12 residues. The germline CDR1 and CDR2 sequences are MNHEY and SVGEGT. Unmatched junction bases numbered 7, after V lost 10 bases and J lost 4 bases. The DNA read from the CDR3 is TGTGCCACTCGGACAGGACGGTACGAG. The encoded protein is CATRTGRYE. From start to end, the CDR3 is CATRTGRYEQYF.

In the case of this clone: The read terminates 3 residues before the CDR3 end, so the remaining end is supplied by the germline J gene. This chain uses TRBV2 with TRBJ2-5; TRBD1 matches at 7 bases. Looked up from germline, CDR1 is SNHLY and CDR2 is FYNNEI. This CDR3 comprises 14 residues. V was pared by 6 bases and J by 3 bases, with 7 bases of the junction left unmatched. CDR3 DNA, as far as it was read: TGTGCCAGCAGGACAGGGCAGGGGGAAGAGACC. This encodes CASRTGQGEET. The complete CDR3 reads CASRTGQGEETQYF.

As concerns this clone: The sequenced fragment ends 3 residues before the CDR3 boundary, so the rest is inferred from the germline J gene. The gene calls are TRBV6-2 or TRBV6-3 and TRBJ1-4; unclear D gene. This CDR3 is 13 amino acids long. Germline V gene sequence: CDR1 MNHEY, CDR2 SVGEGT. The CDR3 region is CASSYSDNSSLFF. The DNA read from the CDR3 is TGTGCCAGCAGTTACTCCGACAATTCATCA.

In regard to this clone: Read sequence stops 3 residues before the CDR3 end, and the germline J gene provides the missing end. The chain carries TRBV5-8 and TRBJ1-5; D call uncertain. V lost 0 bases and J 3 bases, leaving 10 bases between the germline ends. Germline V gives CDR1 SGHTS, CDR2 YDEGEE. The CDR3 is 15 residues long. The CDR3 bases that were read are TGTGCCAGCAGCTTGGGAGGGTATACCAATCAGCCC. It is translated as CASSLGGYTNQP. The complete CDR3 protein is CASSLGGYTNQPQHF.

Regarding this clone: The read ends 3 residues early relative to the CDR3; the germline J gene fills the gap. The chain recombines TRBV19 with TRBJ2-4; 7 nucleotides agree with TRBD1. Germline CDR1 is LNHDA and CDR2 is SQIVND (reference sequence). The length of the CDR3 is 14 residues. CDR3 DNA (partial): TGTGCCAGTAGGTGGACAGGACCAAAATATGGT. Its translation is CASRWTGPKYG. The CDR3 reads in full as CASRWTGPKYGQYF.